Given below is one TCR beta chain in context. The sample belongs to a study of control samples from healthy donors and cancer patients. Profiled with immunoSEQ multiplex PCR; TCRdb holds only in-frame clones, not every one. The sample shows roughly 79,000 clones, approximately 84% of them seen only once. Trimming removed 11 bases at V and 3 bases at J, with 13 bases between. The CDR3 sequence is 12 residues long. Germline lookup yields CDR1 LNHNV and CDR2 YYDKDF (reference sequence). What was sequenced was blood. This sequence was found in a man aged 50 to 60 in good health. This chain links TRBV15 with TRBJ1-1; no firm D call. CDR3 sequence reads: CASASRDTEAFF. CDR3 coding DNA: TGTGCCTCCGCTTCACGAGACACTGAAGCTTTCTTT.